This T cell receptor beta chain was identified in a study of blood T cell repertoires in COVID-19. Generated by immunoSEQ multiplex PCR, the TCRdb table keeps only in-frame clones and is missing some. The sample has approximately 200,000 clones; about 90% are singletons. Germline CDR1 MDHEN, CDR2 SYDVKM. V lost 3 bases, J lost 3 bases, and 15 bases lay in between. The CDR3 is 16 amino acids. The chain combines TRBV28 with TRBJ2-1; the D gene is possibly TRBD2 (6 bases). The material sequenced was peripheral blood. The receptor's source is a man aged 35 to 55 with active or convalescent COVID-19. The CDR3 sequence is CASSFFAGTGYNEQFF. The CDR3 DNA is TGTGCCAGCAGTTTCTTTGCCGGGACTGGCTACAATGAGCAGTTCTTC.